Included here is one TCR beta chain sequence, with context. The antigen this receptor binds is unknown. No clone much larger than this one lies a single base away; base qualities are absent. These data are taken from a study of blood T cell repertoires in COVID-19 (dated by TCRdb to between 2020 and 2021). Regarding the research as a whole: The collaborator samples originated in the United States, Italy and Spain and spanned the acute and convalescent phases of COVID-19. The prospective study material was composed of cDNA or gDNA derived from T cells, B-cell-depleted T cells, or PBMCs. Deeply sampled blood TCRbeta repertoires from subjects exposed to, actively infected with, or recovered from COVID-19 were included in the dataset. A freely available public database, intended as a resource for researchers studying the immune response to SARS-CoV-2, is where the repertoires were released. The samples were drawn from the first 160 participants of the ongoing ImmuneRACE study and from 1,200 or so subjects provided by 6 global collaborators. A de-identified subject ID, COVID-19 status, age in years and sex were almost always included in the sample metadata. Where available, HLA class I and class II types were obtained from metadata supplied by the sample provider rather than from assay-based typing.

Participants in the prospective study were enrolled through a virtual design, were aged about 18 to 89 years, and lived in approximately 25 United States geographic areas. Cohort assignment in the prospective study relied on participant-reported clinical history from a screening survey and a study questionnaire. Each participant in the prospective study had whole blood, serum and a nasopharyngeal or oropharyngeal swab collected by mobile phlebotomists. Prospective study participants could optionally give additional blood draws and questionnaires over an approximately two-month period. Blood samples from the prospective study were shipped frozen or at room temperature prior to DNA extraction. The CDR3 contains 16 residues, cysteine and phenylalanine counted. Only the CDR3 DNA is retained, 48 bases long and in frame from the first base. A distance of 15 bases separates the germline ends of V and J, which lose 3 bases and 3 bases respectively. For CDR1 and CDR2, the germline V gene (reference sequence) lists PRHDT and FYEKMQ.

The immunoSEQ Assay, a bias-controlled multiplex PCR, was used to amplify TCRbeta CDR3 regions from genomic DNA. The original methods were these. The number of nucleated cells in each sample was estimated from the amplification of reference gene primers within the assay. To quantify the absolute abundance of each unique TCRbeta CDR3 rearrangement, sequence reads were collapsed and filtered. For each sample, productive Simpson clonality was calculated as the square root of Simpson's diversity index over productive rearrangements. The clones in this table, taken by TCRdb from immuneACCESS, are in-frame only. Not every clone is retained; where verified, under half of the shortfall comes from an unresolved V gene, and the cause of the rest is unknown. V, J and clone size were drawn from that table, and D and trimming were deduced from the DNA. The sample data list 300,000 or so clones, and around 85% of these were observed just once. Clones ranked in the top ten supply around 4.5% of the sample.

What the study reported, not specific to this receptor: The amount of clinical and demographic metadata varied by source and participant and was provided uncurated.

This receptor was obtained from a woman in her thirties or forties with acute COVID-19. Material: PBMCs or T cells enriched from blood (not recorded which). The chain employs TRBV13 and TRBJ2-1, with a tentative D gene TRBD2 over 6 matching bases. The CDR3 protein sequence reads: CASSFIGGGVYNEQFF. In nucleotides, the sequence is TGTGCCAGCAGCTTTATAGGCGGAGGGGTCTACAATGAGCAGTTCTTC.